This T cell receptor (beta chain) derives from a study of beta chain features in type 1 diabetes. Background on the study: Patients looked much like healthy donors when it came to age, gender and cell yields. Study-level results: More deletions and fewer insertions at VDJ junctions were found in patients with type 1 diabetes. For Type 1 diabetes patients, all four CD4+ subsets carried TCRB CDR3s that were moderately but significantly shorter.

This clone turned up a few times. Its antigen is unidentified. Trimming at V came to 3 bases and at J to 5 bases, leaving 10 bases not matched to a gene. From germline, CDR1 is KGHSH and CDR2 LQKENI. The CDR3 is 16 amino acids. Sorting of CD4+ naive, central memory, regulatory and stem cell-like memory cells was performed via CD45RO/CCR7/CD25/CD127/CD95/CD27. Reverse transcribing all isolated RNA meant expressed TCRB transcripts were sequenced. Assay used: immunoSEQ multiplex PCR; TCRdb lists only in-frame clones, some missing. The sample has tens of thousands of clones, about 50% seen once. The TCR originated in a man aged 25 to 45 with type 1 diabetes. The chain links TRBV18 to TRBJ2-5, with 9 bases fitting TRBD1. The sample comprised central memory CD4+ T cells from blood. CDR3 DNA sequence: TGTGCCAGCTCACCTACTAGGACAGGGGCTGTTGAGACCCAGTACTTC. The encoded protein is CASSPTRTGAVETQYF.